Listed below are T cell receptor beta chains from one sample, sequenced in a study of vaccination and CD4 T cells after COVID-19. Antigens of these TCRs are unknown. TCRdb reanalysed the PCR reads using MiXCR and keeps one entry per CDR3 protein. Among several thousand distinct CDR3 sequences listed, approximately 52% were seen once. Sequenced sample: CD4+ T cells from blood, cultured in vitro. The source of these receptors is a human donor in good health. Both conserved end residues are trimmed from each CDR3.

TRBJ2-1 TRBV7-2 ASSVRQGGSEQF
TRBJ1-1 TRBV12-3/TRBV12-4 ASSYRREAF
TRBJ1-2 TRBV19 ASRPLGGDNYGYT
TRBJ2-5 TRBV5-6 ASSLQGPRETQY
TRBJ1-1 TRBV2 ASRRLESGGRNTEAF
TRBJ1-1 TRBV20-1 SATLGQGSTEAF
TRBJ1-1 TRBV30 AWGPQGEAF
TRBJ2-7 TRBV20-1 SASPPGQGYEQY
TRBJ1-1 TRBV20-1 SALPPGTANTEAF
TRBJ2-3 TRBV24-1 ATSDSSWVAGDTDTQY
TRBJ2-3 TRBV10-3 ASLRDRAYVADTQY
TRBJ2-7 TRBV27 ASSLQQGRTYEQY
TRBJ2-5 TRBV30 AVGLRAETQY
TRBJ2-7 TRBV4-3 ASSQDYGGLREQY
TRBJ2-5 TRBV2 ASSGILSGGWAETQY